This T cell receptor (beta chain) was documented in a study of blood T cell repertoires in COVID-19. About the research overall: Specimens from acute and convalescent COVID-19 originated in the United States, Italy and Spain. Sample material is recorded as cDNA or gDNA derived from T cells, B-cell-depleted T cells, or PBMCs.

As originally analysed: Amplification of reference gene primers was used by the study to estimate nucleated cell counts. The protocol was immunoSEQ multiplex PCR, while the TCRdb copy is restricted to in-frame clones and leaves out a portion. V and J calls and clone size come straight from that table; D and trimming were deduced from the DNA. This sample has roughly 120,000 clones, with 81% found just once. CDR1 and CDR2 (germline): KGHDR, SFDVKD. This CDR3 spans 14 amino acids. V shed 4 bases and J 8 bases; nucleotides not matched to a gene: 9. The material sequenced was peripheral blood. The rearrangement joins TRBV24-1 to TRBJ1-2; 7 bases fit TRBD1. This clonotype originated in a man aged 45 to 65 with acute or convalescent COVID-19. DNA for the CDR3: TGTGCCACCAGTGACCGTGGACAGGTGAAAGGCTACACCTTC. Protein product: CATSDRGQVKGYTF.